This TCR beta chain was sequenced in a study of blood T cell repertoires in COVID-19. About the research overall: The United States, Italy and Spain were the sources of the acute and convalescent COVID-19 samples. T cells, B-cell-depleted T cells, or PBMCs supplied cDNA or gDNA.

Original processing notes: Amplification from reference gene primers served as the basis for estimated nucleated cell counts. Assay used: immunoSEQ multiplex PCR; TCRdb lists only in-frame clones, some missing. The V and J calls and clone size are taken from that table; D and trimming were inferred from the DNA. The sample has about 140,000 clones; about three quarters are singletons. The CDR3 is made up of 16 amino acids. The trim removed 6 bases at V and 1 base at J, leaving 11 bases unmatched. Germline CDR1 and CDR2: KGHSH and LQKENI. The receptor comes from a woman aged 55-69 years with acute or convalescent COVID-19. The chain combines TRBV18 with TRBJ2-7; TRBD2 agrees at 8 bases. The sequencing sample was made of peripheral blood. CDR3 nucleotides: TGTGCCAGCTCTACCCGACTAGCGCCCCCGTCCTACGAGCAGTACTTC. Residues: CASSTRLAPPSYEQYF.